Listed below are T cell receptor beta chains from one sample, sequenced in a study of shared clonotypes between healthy human individuals. Sequencing used immunoSEQ multiplex PCR; TCRdb keeps in-frame clones, though not all of them. The data show approximately 470,000 clones, with over 70% seen just once and approximately 11% held by the top ten. The specimen was PBMCs. The receptors shown here come from a woman aged 40 to 50 in good health. Some clones in this sample may be carry-over from other donors' samples. CDR3s include the opening cysteine and the closing phenylalanine or tryptophan. D genes are given only for firm matches.

V | D | length | CDR3
TRBV5-4 | . | 12 | CASTQPHYEQYF
TRBV4-2 | TRBD2 | 17 | CASSQGGASGRGETQYF
TRBV28 | . | 15 | CASTSWGRDTGELFF
TRBV7-3 | TRBD1 | 13 | CASSPTGTEEAFF
TRBV19 | . | 16 | CATLPATTYSNQPQHF
TRBV7-9 | . | 12 | CASNPGSYEQYF
TRBV7-2 | TRBD2 | 16 | CASSPTGGRAGGELFF
TRBV2 | TRBD2 | 13 | CASSGGREETQYF
TRBV7-9 | . | 15 | CASSSPSVGADEQYF
TRBV15 | . | 13 | CATSSLYQETQYF
TRBV12-5 | TRBD2 | 15 | CASGSAGGTVNEQFF
TRBV27 | . | 12 | CASSAPGNTIYF